The T cell receptor beta chain under discussion was sequenced for a study of graft-versus-host responses after intestinal transplantation. Study-wide results and caveats: The authors found GvH clones in recipient marrow, some appearing first in ileum or blood.

A note on this clone: The antigen remains unidentified.

The V gene end was trimmed by 3 bases and the J gene end by 5 bases; junction bases not matched to a gene: 0. The CDR3 covers 14 residues. The germline CDR1 and CDR2 sequences are SEHNR and FQNEAQ (reference sequence). Assay: immunoSEQ multiplex PCR; the TCRdb copy retains only in-frame clones and omits some. The sample has about 59,000 clones, around 93% seen once. This rearrangement joins TRBV7-9 to TRBJ2-5; 13 nucleotides align to TRBD2. Sample: unstimulated CD4+ T cells sorted from spleen or lymph node cells, taken before transplant. This receptor was identified in a human donor who was the organ donor for an intestinal transplant. Written as DNA, the CDR3 is TGTGCCAGCAGCTTGGGACTAGCGGGGGAGACCCAGTACTTC. It yields the protein CASSLGLAGETQYF.